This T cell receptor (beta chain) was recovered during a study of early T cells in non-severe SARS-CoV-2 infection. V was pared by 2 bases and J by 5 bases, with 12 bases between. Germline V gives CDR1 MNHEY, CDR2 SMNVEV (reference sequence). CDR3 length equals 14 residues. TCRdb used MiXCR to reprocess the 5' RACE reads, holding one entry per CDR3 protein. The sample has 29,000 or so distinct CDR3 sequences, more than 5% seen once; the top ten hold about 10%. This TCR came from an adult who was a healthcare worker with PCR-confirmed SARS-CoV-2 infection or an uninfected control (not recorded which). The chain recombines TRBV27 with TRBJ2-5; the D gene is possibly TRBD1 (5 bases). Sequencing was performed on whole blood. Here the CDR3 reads CASSLASKGETQYF. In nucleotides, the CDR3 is TGTGCCAGCAGTTTAGCCAGCAAGGGGGAGACCCAGTACTTC.